A selection of T cell receptor beta chains follows, all from one sample in a study of siplizumab effects on memory and regulatory T cells. The repertoire was sequenced with immunoSEQ multiplex PCR; TCRdb's copy has only in-frame clones and lacks some. Of roughly 40,000 clones listed, around 89% are singletons. The sample taken for sequencing was naive CD4+ T cells sorted from blood. The source is a human donor in good health. The CDR3 runs from the conserved cysteine through the conserved F or W. A row's size may be missing; if present it is once, few, many or a size class.

V	J	size	CDR3
TRBV5-1	TRBJ2-7	NA	CASRESHEQYF
TRBV19	TRBJ1-1	NA	CASSTDRGREAFF
TRBV5-4	TRBJ1-4	NA	CASSRFRARGTNEKLFF
TRBV5-1	TRBJ2-3	NA	CASSLAAGTKTDTQYF
TRBV6-5	TRBJ1-5	few	CASGDRIYRPQHF
TRBV20-1	TRBJ2-5	NA	CSACPEETQYF
TRBV6-1	TRBJ2-2	NA	CASKPGSEGGELFF
TRBV5-1	TRBJ2-7	NA	CASSLGREATGEQYF
TRBV7-6	TRBJ2-6	NA	CASSLGYTGANVLTF
TRBV18	TRBJ2-7	NA	CASSPFDDTYEQYF
TRBV19	TRBJ2-4	NA	CASSPGGPKNIQYF
TRBV21-1	TRBJ1-6	NA	CASSMGQARGGHF
TRBV18	TRBJ2-5	NA	CASSRTLGGREETQYF
TRBV7-3	TRBJ1-1	NA	CASSDGPLNTEAFF
TRBV2	TRBJ1-5	NA	CASSVRGDSNQPQHF
TRBV7-3	TRBJ2-3	once	CASSSRGRADTQYF
TRBV5-5	TRBJ2-1	once	CASSLEGRAGEQFF
TRBV5-1	NA	NA	CASSLDAGTGISATYEQYF
TRBV5-1	TRBJ2-3	NA	CASSLGAAWADTQYF
TRBV9	TRBJ2-3	NA	CASSHPSTSGGATDTQYF
TRBV29-1	TRBJ2-1	NA	CSVGPLEWSDNEQFF
TRBV7-2	TRBJ2-7	NA	CASSLARDSFYEQYF
TRBV10-1	TRBJ2-7	NA	CASSEGQGIYEQYF
TRBV7-2	TRBJ2-7	NA	CASSLQGAYYYEQYF
TRBV7-2	TRBJ1-2	NA	CASSLNRAIGYTF
TRBV7-2	TRBJ2-7	once	CASRPDYTYEQYF
TRBV2	TRBJ1-6	NA	CASTPGGTEYSPLHF
TRBV5-6	TRBJ1-1	NA	CASSPRRPRANTEAFF
TRBV6-5	TRBJ1-3	once	CASSYVGLGNTIYF
TRBV11-2	TRBJ2-2	NA	CASSIGTVPAGELFF
TRBV27	TRBJ1-2	NA	CASSLIHRIPIYGYTF
TRBV19	TRBJ1-2	NA	CASSMGTGGYTF
TRBV5-1	TRBJ1-3	NA	CASSLAEDRRSGNTIYF
TRBV19	TRBJ1-5	NA	CASSISGGGNQPQHF
TRBV4-2	TRBJ1-2	once	CASSQDFNTEGFGGYTF
TRBV5-1	TRBJ2-3	NA	CASSYREGPDTQYF
TRBV5-1	TRBJ1-2	NA	CASSLADRGITGYTF
TRBV19	TRBJ2-7	NA	CASSITSAYEQYF
TRBV15	TRBJ2-7	NA	CATSRDRSGQQYF
TRBV28	TRBJ1-2	NA	CASSSSTGNYGYTF
TRBV11-3	TRBJ2-1	once	CASSLQGDYNEQFF
TRBV6-1	TRBJ1-2	once	CASRENYGYTF
TRBV6-1	TRBJ1-4	NA	CASSGGQARGFRLGEKLFF
TRBV10-2	TRBJ1-2	NA	CASSEWGFGYTF
TRBV27	TRBJ1-2	NA	CASSLAYGYTF
TRBV11-2	TRBJ2-3	NA	CASSPIPDRDEDTQYF
TRBV19	TRBJ2-7	NA	CASREQIGYEQYF